The T cell receptor beta chain under discussion was sequenced for a study of cytomegalovirus exposure and HLA in healthy donors. Overall study: Earlier findings included some 120 million unique TCR beta sequences obtained from around 180 million T cells.

PCR primers comprised 60 Vbeta and 13 Jbeta primers. The repertoire was sequenced with immunoSEQ multiplex PCR; TCRdb's copy has only in-frame clones and lacks some. This sample carries about 43,000 clones, roughly 60% of them seen once, and the ten largest clones take about 9%. Losses at the gene ends were 3 bases for V and 5 bases for J; bases not matched to a gene: 2. Per germline, CDR1 SGHRS and CDR2 YFSETQ. This CDR3 is built from 13 residues. Healthy bone marrow donors supplied every sample. The specimen sequenced was PBMCs. This receptor was obtained from a human donor in good health. The chain carries TRBV5-1 and TRBJ2-3, with 8 positions matching TRBD2. The DNA for the CDR3 is TGCGCCAGCAGCTCGGGACTAGAAGATACGCAGTATTTT. Translated: CASSSGLEDTQYF.